Below, 6 T cell receptor beta chains from the same sample are listed, as sequenced in a study of identical twins. Each CDR3 protein is one row after TCRdb ran MiXCR on the 5' RACE reads. The sample carries about 890,000 distinct CDR3 sequences, 9% to 15% recorded once. The data were also submitted as part of a second study, on yellow fever vaccine responses in identical twins.

The sample consisted of PBMCs. All receptors derive from a woman aged 18 to 35 in good health.

The sample holds many counts of this clonotype. This rearrangement joins TRBV20-1 to TRBJ1-3; the D gene is possibly TRBD1 (6 bases). Germline loops: CDR1 DFQATT, CDR2 SNEGSKA (reference sequence). V was clipped by 0 bases and J by 4 bases, with 16 bases between them. The CDR3 runs 16 residues. The CDR3 nucleotides read TGCAGTGCTAGAGACGCCCGGGGGCTCGAGGGAAACACCATATATTTT. Translation gives CSARDARGLEGNTIYF.

The chain has TRBV6-1 and TRBJ1-2; 9 bases are a match to TRBD1. The CDR3 spans 14 residues. CDR1 MNHNS and CDR2 SASEGT come from the germline V gene. The V and J ends lost 4 bases and 9 bases, in that order; junction bases with no gene match: 9. This CDR3 reads CASSAARTGESYTF. The CDR3 bases are TGTGCCAGCAGTGCGGCCCGGACAGGGGAGAGCTACACCTTC.

This clonotype was recorded a few times. The J gene is TRBJ2-2, the V gene TRBV3-1; D perhaps matches TRBD1 (5 bases). This CDR3 has 15 amino acids. CDR1 and CDR2 (germline): LGHDT, YNNKEL (reference sequence). The V end lost 1 base, the J end lost 4 bases, and 10 bases lay between the germline ends. DNA for the CDR3: TGTGCCAGCAGCCAAGGGCAGGGTTTCACCGGGGAGCTGTTTTTT. Translation gives CASSQGQGFTGELFF.

The V gene is TRBV2, the J gene TRBJ1-2; D gene uncertain. CDR3 size: 13 residues. The germline V gene has CDR1 SNHLY and CDR2 FYNNEI. Trimming took 4 bases from V and 3 from J, leaving 9 bases between them. The CDR3 nucleotides read TGTGCCAGCAGTGGTAGGCCCTACTATGGCTACACCTTC. Translated, it gives CASSGRPYYGYTF.

This clonotype appeared many times. One junction end does not reproduce the germline sequence, and a read error may be involved. The genes are TRBV3-1 and TRBJ2-5; D possibly matches TRBD1 or TRBD2 (5 bases each). Germline V gives CDR1 LGHDT, CDR2 YNNKEL (reference sequence). This CDR3 contains 12 residues. DNA for the CDR3: TGCGCCAGCAGCCAGGGACGGGAGACCCAGTACTTC. Translating it yields CASSQGRETQYF.

The chain is built from TRBV5-1 and TRBJ2-1; no reliable D call. Trimming removed 7 bases from V and 6 bases from J, with 11 bases in between. Germline CDR1 is SGHRS and CDR2 is YFSETQ. The CDR3 has 12 residues. CDR3 amino acids: CASWADGNEQFF. In DNA, the CDR3 is TGCGCCAGCTGGGCGGACGGCAATGAGCAGTTCTTC.